Below, one T cell receptor (beta chain) is given with its context. Germline V gene lookup returns CDR1 MNHEY and CDR2 SVGEGT. CDR3 size: 14 residues. With V trimmed by 2 bases and J by 9 bases, 0 bases remained unmatched. Assay used: immunoSEQ multiplex PCR; TCRdb lists only in-frame clones, some missing. The table shows around 120,000 clones, with about 89% occurring only once. The data stem from a study of control samples from healthy donors and cancer patients. The TCR originated in a man between 60 and 75 years old in good health. Specimen: blood. The chain employs TRBV6-2 or TRBV6-3 and TRBJ1-6, with 11 nucleotides matching TRBD1. The CDR3 region is CASSYGQGASPLHF. The CDR3 nucleotides are TGTGCCAGCAGTTACGGACAGGGGGCTTCACCCCTCCACTTT.